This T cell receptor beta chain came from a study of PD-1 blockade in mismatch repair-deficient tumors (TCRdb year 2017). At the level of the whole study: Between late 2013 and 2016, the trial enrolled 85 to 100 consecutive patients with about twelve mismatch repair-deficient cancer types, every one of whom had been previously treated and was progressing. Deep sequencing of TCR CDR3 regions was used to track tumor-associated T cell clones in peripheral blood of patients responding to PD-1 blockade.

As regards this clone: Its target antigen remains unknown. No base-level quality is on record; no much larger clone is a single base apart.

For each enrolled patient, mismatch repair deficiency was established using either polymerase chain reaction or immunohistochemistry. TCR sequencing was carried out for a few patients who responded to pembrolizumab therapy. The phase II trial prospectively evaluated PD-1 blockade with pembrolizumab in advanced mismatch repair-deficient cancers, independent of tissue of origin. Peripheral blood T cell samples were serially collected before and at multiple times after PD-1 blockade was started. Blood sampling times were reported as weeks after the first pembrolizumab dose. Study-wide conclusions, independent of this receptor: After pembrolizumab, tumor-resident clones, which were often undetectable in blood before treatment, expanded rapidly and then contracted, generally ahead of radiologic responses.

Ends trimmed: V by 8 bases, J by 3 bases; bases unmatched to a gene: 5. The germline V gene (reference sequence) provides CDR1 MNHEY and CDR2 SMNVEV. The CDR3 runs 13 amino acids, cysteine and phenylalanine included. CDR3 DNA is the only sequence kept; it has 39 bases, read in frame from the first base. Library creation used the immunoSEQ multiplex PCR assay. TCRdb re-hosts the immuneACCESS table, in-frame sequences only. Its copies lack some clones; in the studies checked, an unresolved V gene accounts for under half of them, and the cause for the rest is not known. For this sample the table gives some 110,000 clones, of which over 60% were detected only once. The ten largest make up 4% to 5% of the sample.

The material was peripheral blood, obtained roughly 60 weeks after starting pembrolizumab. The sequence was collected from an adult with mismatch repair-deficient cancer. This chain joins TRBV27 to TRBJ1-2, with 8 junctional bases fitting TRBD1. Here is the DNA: TGTGCCAGCGGGCTGACAGGGGACTATGGCTACACCTTC. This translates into CASGLTGDYGYTF.